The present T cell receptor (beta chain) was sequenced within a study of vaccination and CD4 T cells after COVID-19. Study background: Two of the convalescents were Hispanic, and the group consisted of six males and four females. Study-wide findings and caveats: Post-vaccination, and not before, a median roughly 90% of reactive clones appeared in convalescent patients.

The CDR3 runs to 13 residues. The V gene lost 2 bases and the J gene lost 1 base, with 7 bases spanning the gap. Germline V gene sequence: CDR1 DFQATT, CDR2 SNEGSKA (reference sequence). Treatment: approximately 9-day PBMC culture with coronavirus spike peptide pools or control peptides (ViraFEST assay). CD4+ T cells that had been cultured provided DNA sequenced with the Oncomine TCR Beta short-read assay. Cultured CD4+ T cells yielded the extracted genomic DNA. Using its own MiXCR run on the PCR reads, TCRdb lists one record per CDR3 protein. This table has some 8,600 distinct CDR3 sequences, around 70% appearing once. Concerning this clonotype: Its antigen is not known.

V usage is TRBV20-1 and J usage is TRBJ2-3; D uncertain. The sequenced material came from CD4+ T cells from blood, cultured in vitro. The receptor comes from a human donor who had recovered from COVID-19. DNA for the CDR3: TGCAGTGCTAGAAGGCTCCGCACAGATACGCAGTATTTT. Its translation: CSARRLRTDTQYF.